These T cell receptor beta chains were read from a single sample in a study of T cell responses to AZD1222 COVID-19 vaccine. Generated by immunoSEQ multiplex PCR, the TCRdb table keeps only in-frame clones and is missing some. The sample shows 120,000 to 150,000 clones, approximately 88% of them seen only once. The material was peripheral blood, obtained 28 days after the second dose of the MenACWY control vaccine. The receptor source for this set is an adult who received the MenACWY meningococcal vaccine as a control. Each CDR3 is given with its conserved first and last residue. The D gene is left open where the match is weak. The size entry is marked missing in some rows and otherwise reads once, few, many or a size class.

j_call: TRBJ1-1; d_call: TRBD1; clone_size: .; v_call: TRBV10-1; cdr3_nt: TGCGCCAGCAGTGAAGGACAGGGGTGTACTGAAGCTTTCTTT; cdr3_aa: CASSEGQGCTEAFF
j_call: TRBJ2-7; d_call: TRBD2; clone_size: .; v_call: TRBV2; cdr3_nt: TGTGCCAGCAGTGACGGGGCGGGGGGGCCCTACGAGCAGTACTTC; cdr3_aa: CASSDGAGGPYEQYF
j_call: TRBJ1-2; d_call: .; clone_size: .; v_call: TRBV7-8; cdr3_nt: TGTGCCAGCAGCTTAGCGCTCAGGTTTTTCTCCGGCTACACCTTC; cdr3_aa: CASSLALRFFSGYTF
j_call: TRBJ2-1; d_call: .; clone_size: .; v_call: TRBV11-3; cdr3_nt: TGTGCCAGCAGCTTAGGCAGGTTCGAGCAGTTCTTC; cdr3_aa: CASSLGRFEQFF
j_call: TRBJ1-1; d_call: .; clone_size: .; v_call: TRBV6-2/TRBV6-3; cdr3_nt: TGTGCCAGCAGTTACCGAACGTGGGAAGCTTTCTTT; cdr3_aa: CASSYRTWEAFF
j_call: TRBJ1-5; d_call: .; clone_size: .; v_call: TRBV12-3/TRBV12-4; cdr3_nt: TGTGCCAGCAGTTTAGGAGGGGCTCAGCCCCAGCATTTT; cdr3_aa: CASSLGGAQPQHF
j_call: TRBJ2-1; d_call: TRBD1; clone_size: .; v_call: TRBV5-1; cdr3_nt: TGCGCCAGCAGCCTATCGACAGGGGCTAATGAGCAGTTCTTC; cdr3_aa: CASSLSTGANEQFF
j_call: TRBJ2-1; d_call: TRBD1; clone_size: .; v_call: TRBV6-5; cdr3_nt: TGTGCCAGCAGTCCTGGGCAGGGGGCTACATTACGGTTCTTC; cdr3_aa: CASSPGQGATLRFF
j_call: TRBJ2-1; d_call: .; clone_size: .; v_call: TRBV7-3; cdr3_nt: TGTGCCAGCAGCTTAAAATGGTTGAGGGGGACTACCTACAATGAGCAGTTCTTC; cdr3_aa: CASSLKWLRGTTYNEQFF
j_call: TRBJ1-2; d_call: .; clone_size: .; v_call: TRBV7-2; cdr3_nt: TGTGCCAGCAGCTACCGGGATCCTGGGGGTGATGGCTACACCTTC; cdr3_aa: CASSYRDPGGDGYTF
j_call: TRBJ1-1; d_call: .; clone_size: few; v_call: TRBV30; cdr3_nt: TGTGCCTGGAACCAGGGAACTGAAGCTTTCTTT; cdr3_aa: CAWNQGTEAFF
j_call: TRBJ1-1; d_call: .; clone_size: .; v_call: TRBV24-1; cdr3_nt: TGTGCCACCAGTGGCACCGGGGAGGAGCACACTGAAGCTTTCTTT; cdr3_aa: CATSGTGEEHTEAFF
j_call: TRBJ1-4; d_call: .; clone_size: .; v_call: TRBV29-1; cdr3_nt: TGCAGCGTTGCTCGGCAGGGGAAAGAAAAACTGTTTTTT; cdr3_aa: CSVARQGKEKLFF
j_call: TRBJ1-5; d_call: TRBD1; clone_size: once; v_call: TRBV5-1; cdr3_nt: TGCGCCAGCAGCTTATCAGGGGGTAGCAATCAGCCCCAGCATTTT; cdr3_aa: CASSLSGGSNQPQHF
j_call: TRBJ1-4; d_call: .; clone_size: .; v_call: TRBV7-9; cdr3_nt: TGTGCCAGCAGCTTAGCGGGGGCAACTAATGAAAAACTGTTTTTT; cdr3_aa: CASSLAGATNEKLFF
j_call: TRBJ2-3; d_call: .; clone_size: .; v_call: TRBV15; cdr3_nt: TGTGCCACCAGCAGTCGAGTCGATACGCAGTATTTT; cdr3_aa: CATSSRVDTQYF
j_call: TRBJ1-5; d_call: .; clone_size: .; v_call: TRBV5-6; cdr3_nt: TGTGCCAGCAGCCGCTTTGGAGGGGAATCACAGCCCCAGCATTTT; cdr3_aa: CASSRFGGESQPQHF
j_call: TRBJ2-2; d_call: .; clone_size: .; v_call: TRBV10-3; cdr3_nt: TGTGCCATCGGAAGACAGGTGCCATCGGCCACCGGGGAGCTGTTTTTT; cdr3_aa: CAIGRQVPSATGELFF
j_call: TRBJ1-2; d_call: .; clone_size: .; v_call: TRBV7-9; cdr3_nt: TGTGCCAGCAGCTTAGCGGGACTTCCCCCGCGTGGCTACACCTTC; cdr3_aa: CASSLAGLPPRGYTF
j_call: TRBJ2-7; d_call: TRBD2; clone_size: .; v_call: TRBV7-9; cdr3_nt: TGTGCCAGCAGCAGGACTAGCGAATCCTACGAGCAGTACTTC; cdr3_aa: CASSRTSESYEQYF
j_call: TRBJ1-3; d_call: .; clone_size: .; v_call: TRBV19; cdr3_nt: TGTGCCAGTAGCCCTACGGGGGTCTCTGGAAACACCATATATTTT; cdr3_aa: CASSPTGVSGNTIYF
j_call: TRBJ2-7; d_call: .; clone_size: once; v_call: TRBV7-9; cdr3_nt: TGTGCCAGCAGCTCCGACCCAATCCCTTACGAGCAGTACTTC; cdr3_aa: CASSSDPIPYEQYF
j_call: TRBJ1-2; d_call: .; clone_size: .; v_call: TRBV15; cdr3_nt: TGTGCCACCAGAGTCGAAAGCCAAGGGGCCTATGGCTACACCTTC; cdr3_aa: CATRVESQGAYGYTF
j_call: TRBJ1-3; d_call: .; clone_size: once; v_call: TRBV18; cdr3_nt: TGTGCCAGCTCACCGCTACAGGAGCCCTCTGGAAACACCATATATTTT; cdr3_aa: CASSPLQEPSGNTIYF
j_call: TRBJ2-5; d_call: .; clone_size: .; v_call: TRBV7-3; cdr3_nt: TGTGCCAGCAGCCGGGTCCCAGGGGTTAGAGAGACCCAGTACTTC; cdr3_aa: CASSRVPGVRETQYF
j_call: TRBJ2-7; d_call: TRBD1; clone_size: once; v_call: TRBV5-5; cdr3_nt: TGTGCCAGCAGCTTGTCGGGACAGGGGGCTCGGGAGCAGTACTTC; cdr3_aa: CASSLSGQGAREQYF
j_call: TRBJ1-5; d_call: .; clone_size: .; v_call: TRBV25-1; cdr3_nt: TGTGCCAGCACCGAAACTGGCAATCAGCCCCAGCATTTT; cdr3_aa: CASTETGNQPQHF
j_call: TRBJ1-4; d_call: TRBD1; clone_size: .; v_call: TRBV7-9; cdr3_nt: TGTGCCAGCAGCTTTGGACAGGGTGAGAGGAAACTGTTTTTT; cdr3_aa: CASSFGQGERKLFF
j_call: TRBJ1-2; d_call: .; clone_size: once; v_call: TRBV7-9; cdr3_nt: TGTGCCAGCAGCCCCTCTGCCGCTACTAACTATGGCTACACCTTC; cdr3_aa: CASSPSAATNYGYTF
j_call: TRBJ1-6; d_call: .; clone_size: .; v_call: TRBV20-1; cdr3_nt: TGCAGTGCTAGTCAGGGCCGGTACTCACCCCTCCACTTT; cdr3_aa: CSASQGRYSPLHF
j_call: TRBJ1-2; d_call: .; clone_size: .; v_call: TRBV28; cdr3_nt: TGTGCCAGCAGTTTTTCCCAGGGAAGCTATGGCTACACCTTC; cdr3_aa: CASSFSQGSYGYTF
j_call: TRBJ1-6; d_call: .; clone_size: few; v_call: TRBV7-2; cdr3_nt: TGTGCCAGCAGCTTATATCCGGCAGGCGATAATTCACCCCTCCACTTT; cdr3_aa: CASSLYPAGDNSPLHF
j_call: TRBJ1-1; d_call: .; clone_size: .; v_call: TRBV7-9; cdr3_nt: TGTGCCAGCAGCTTATTCTGGGACACTGAAGCTTTCTTT; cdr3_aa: CASSLFWDTEAFF
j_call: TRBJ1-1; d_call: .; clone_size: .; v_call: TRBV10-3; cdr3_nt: TGTGCCATCAGTGAGTCGAGGCAAAGTCCTGAAGCTTTCTTT; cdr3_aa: CAISESRQSPEAFF
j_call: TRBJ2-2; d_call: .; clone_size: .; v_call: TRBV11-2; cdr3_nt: TGTGCCAGCAGCTTAGGGCTTCAGGGGACCGGGGAGCTGTTTTTT; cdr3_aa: CASSLGLQGTGELFF
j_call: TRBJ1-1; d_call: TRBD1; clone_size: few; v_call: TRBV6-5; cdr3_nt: TGTGCCAGCAGCCGACAGGGGGCGAACACTGAAGCTTTCTTT; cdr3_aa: CASSRQGANTEAFF
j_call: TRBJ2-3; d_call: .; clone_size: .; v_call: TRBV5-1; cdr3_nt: TGCGCCAGCCGACTACCCGGGGGAGATACGCAGTATTTT; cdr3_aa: CASRLPGGDTQYF
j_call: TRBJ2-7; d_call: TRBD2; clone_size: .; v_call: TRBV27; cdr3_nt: TGTGCCAGCAGTTTTCTAGCGGGAGGTAACTACGAGCAGTACTTC; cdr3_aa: CASSFLAGGNYEQYF
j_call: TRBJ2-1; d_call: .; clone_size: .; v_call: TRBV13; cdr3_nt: TGTGCCAGCAGGTGGGGGAGCCAGCAGTTCTTC; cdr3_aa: CASRWGSQQFF
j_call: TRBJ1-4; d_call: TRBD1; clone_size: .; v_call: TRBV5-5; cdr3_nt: TGTGCCAGCAGCCTCACACAACAGGGGGCCGCTAATGAAAAACTGTTTTTT; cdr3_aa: CASSLTQQGAANEKLFF
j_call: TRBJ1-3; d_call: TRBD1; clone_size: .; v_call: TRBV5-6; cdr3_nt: TGTGCCAGCAGCTTGTTTCTCGGGACAGGGGGCTCTGGAAACACCATATATTTT; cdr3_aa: CASSLFLGTGGSGNTIYF
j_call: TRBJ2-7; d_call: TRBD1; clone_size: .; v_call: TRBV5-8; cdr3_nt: TGTGCCAGCAGCTCGACCGGGACAGGGCACCACGAGCAGTACTTC; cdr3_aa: CASSSTGTGHHEQYF
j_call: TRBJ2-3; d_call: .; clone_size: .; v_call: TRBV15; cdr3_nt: TGTGCCACCGTAAAGGCAAGGGCGGTTAGCACAGATACGCAGTATTTT; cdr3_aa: CATVKARAVSTDTQYF
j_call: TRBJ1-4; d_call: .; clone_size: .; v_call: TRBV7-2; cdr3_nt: TGTGCCAGCAGCTTATCTCGTACAACTAATGAAAAACTGTTTTTT; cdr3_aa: CASSLSRTTNEKLFF
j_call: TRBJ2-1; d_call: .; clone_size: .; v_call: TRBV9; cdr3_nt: TGTGCCAGCAGCGGAAATTACAATGAGCAGTTCTTC; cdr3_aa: CASSGNYNEQFF
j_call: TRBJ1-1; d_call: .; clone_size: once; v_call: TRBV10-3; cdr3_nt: TGTGCCATCAGTGAGTCGACGAGGGGGATTAACACTGAAGCTTTCTTT; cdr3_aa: CAISESTRGINTEAFF
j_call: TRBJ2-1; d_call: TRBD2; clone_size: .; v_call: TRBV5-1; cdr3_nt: TGCGCCAGCAGCTTGGGCCCCTCTACTAGCGGGGCGTACAATGAGCAGTTCTTC; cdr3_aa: CASSLGPSTSGAYNEQFF
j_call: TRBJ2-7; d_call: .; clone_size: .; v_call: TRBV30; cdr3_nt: TGTGCCTGGAAGGTACGAGTCTACGAGCAGTACTTC; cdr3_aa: CAWKVRVYEQYF
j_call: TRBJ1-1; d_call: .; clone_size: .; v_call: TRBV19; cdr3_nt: TGTGCCAGTAGTATACAGCAGGGCACTGAAGCTTTCTTT; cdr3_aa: CASSIQQGTEAFF
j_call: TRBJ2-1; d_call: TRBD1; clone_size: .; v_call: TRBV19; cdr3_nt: TGTGCCAGTAGGACGGACAGGCCTAACAATGAGCAGTTCTTC; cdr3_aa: CASRTDRPNNEQFF